This T cell receptor (beta chain) was recorded in a study of cytomegalovirus exposure and HLA in healthy donors. Trimming removed 3 bases at V and 3 bases at J, with 12 bases between. The CDR3 spans 14 residues. Germline CDR1 is SGDLS and CDR2 is YYNGEE. The PCR contained 60 Vbeta and 13 Jbeta primers. TCRdb's table, derived via immunoSEQ multiplex PCR, lists solely in-frame clones and lacks some. Among around 120,000 clones listed, about 78% were seen once. The table lists this clone with a few counts. The sample consisted of PBMCs. The V gene is TRBV9, the J gene TRBJ1-2, with D tentatively TRBD1 (5 bases). The receptor's source is a woman in her thirties or forties in good health and CMV-seropositive. In DNA, the CDR3 is TGTGCCAGCAGCGGGGGCAGGTCTTACTATGGCTACACCTTC. Its translation is CASSGGRSYYGYTF. Together with reference TRBV9 and TRBJ1-2, the CDR3 gives the full variable domain: DSGVTQTPKHLITATGQRVTLRCSPRSGDLSVYWYQQSLDQGLQFLIQYYNGEERAKGNILERFSAQQFPDLHSELNLSSLELGDSALYFCASSGGRSYYGYTFGSGTRLTVV.